This is a list of T cell receptor beta chains from one sample in a study of blood T cell repertoires in COVID-19. The protocol was immunoSEQ multiplex PCR, while the TCRdb copy is restricted to in-frame clones and leaves out a portion. The table has approximately 210,000 clones, approximately 81% seen once. Material for sequencing was peripheral blood. The receptors stem from a man aged 30 to 39 with active or convalescent COVID-19. Each CDR3 is given with its conserved first and last residue. A D gene is named only where the DNA matches it firmly. Not all rows give a size; the values are once, few, many and, for expanded clones, a class.

D gene: TRBD2
clone size: -
V gene: TRBV14
J gene: TRBJ2-1
CDR3 protein: CASSRPGGPLNEQFF
CDR3 DNA: TGTGCCAGCAGCCGTCCGGGGGGGCCACTGAATGAGCAGTTCTTC

D gene: -
clone size: few
V gene: TRBV5-6
J gene: TRBJ1-1
CDR3 protein: CASSLVQGGHTEAFF
CDR3 DNA: TGTGCCAGCAGCTTGGTGCAGGGAGGCCACACTGAAGCTTTCTTT

D gene: -
clone size: -
V gene: TRBV5-6
J gene: TRBJ2-7
CDR3 protein: CASSLGQLYEQYF
CDR3 DNA: TGTGCCAGCAGCTTGGGACAGCTTTACGAGCAGTACTTC

D gene: -
clone size: few
V gene: TRBV5-5
J gene: TRBJ1-1
CDR3 protein: CASSPTSTGLNTEAFF
CDR3 DNA: TGTGCCAGCAGCCCAACTTCAACAGGGCTGAACACTGAAGCTTTCTTT

D gene: -
clone size: -
V gene: TRBV2
J gene: TRBJ1-3
CDR3 protein: CASISRNTIYF
CDR3 DNA: TGTGCCAGCATCTCCCGGAACACCATATATTTT

D gene: -
clone size: -
V gene: TRBV11-2
J gene: TRBJ2-5
CDR3 protein: CASSPQNERETQYF
CDR3 DNA: TGTGCCAGCAGCCCCCAGAACGAGCGAGAGACCCAGTACTTC

D gene: -
clone size: once
V gene: TRBV7-8
J gene: TRBJ1-1
CDR3 protein: CASSLNGGAVPFF
CDR3 DNA: TGTGCCAGCAGCTTGAATGGGGGGGCGGTTCCTTTCTTT

D gene: -
clone size: few
V gene: TRBV18
J gene: TRBJ2-7
CDR3 protein: CASSPSAETYEQYF
CDR3 DNA: TGTGCCAGCTCACCGTCGGCGGAGACCTACGAGCAGTACTTC

D gene: -
clone size: -
V gene: TRBV3-1/TRBV3-2
J gene: TRBJ2-3
CDR3 protein: CASSQDLTDTQYF
CDR3 DNA: TGTGCCAGCAGCCAAGACCTCACAGATACGCAGTATTTT

D gene: TRBD2
clone size: -
V gene: TRBV3-1/TRBV3-2
J gene: TRBJ2-2
CDR3 protein: CASSQIGAGANTGELFF
CDR3 DNA: TGTGCCAGCAGCCAAATAGGAGCGGGGGCGAACACCGGGGAGCTGTTTTTT

D gene: -
clone size: -
V gene: TRBV6-5
J gene: TRBJ2-4
CDR3 protein: CASTSGHKNIQYF
CDR3 DNA: TGTGCCAGCACATCGGGACACAAAAACATTCAGTACTTC

D gene: -
clone size: -
V gene: TRBV6-2/TRBV6-3
J gene: TRBJ2-7
CDR3 protein: CASSYGSRYEQYF
CDR3 DNA: TGTGCCAGCAGTTACGGTAGTAGATACGAGCAGTACTTC

D gene: -
clone size: -
V gene: TRBV6-1
J gene: TRBJ1-1
CDR3 protein: CASKTGNTEAFF
CDR3 DNA: TGTGCCAGCAAAACTGGGAACACTGAAGCTTTCTTT

D gene: TRBD1
clone size: -
V gene: TRBV18
J gene: TRBJ1-2
CDR3 protein: CASSPRQGYEYGYTF
CDR3 DNA: TGTGCCAGCTCACCCCGACAGGGCTATGAGTATGGCTACACCTTC

D gene: -
clone size: -
V gene: TRBV15
J gene: TRBJ2-7
CDR3 protein: CATSGLTYEQYF
CDR3 DNA: TGTGCCACATCGGGTCTGACCTACGAGCAGTACTTC

D gene: -
clone size: -
V gene: TRBV29-1
J gene: TRBJ1-4
CDR3 protein: CSVAGGTNEKLFF
CDR3 DNA: TGCAGCGTTGCCGGGGGGACTAATGAAAAACTGTTTTTT

D gene: -
clone size: -
V gene: TRBV28
J gene: TRBJ1-1
CDR3 protein: CASRGLRGTEAFF
CDR3 DNA: TGTGCCAGCAGAGGGCTTCGGGGCACTGAAGCTTTCTTT

D gene: -
clone size: -
V gene: TRBV15
J gene: TRBJ2-7
CDR3 protein: CATSRVRGESDSYEQYF
CDR3 DNA: TGTGCCACCAGCAGAGTCCGAGGTGAAAGCGATTCCTACGAGCAGTACTTC

D gene: TRBD2
clone size: -
V gene: TRBV9
J gene: TRBJ2-7
CDR3 protein: CASSGSSGAGGEQYF
CDR3 DNA: TGTGCCAGCAGCGGGTCCTCAGGGGCGGGGGGCGAGCAGTACTTC

D gene: -
clone size: -
V gene: TRBV4-1
J gene: TRBJ2-7
CDR3 protein: CASSQRQASSYEQYF
CDR3 DNA: TGCGCCAGCAGCCAACGACAGGCCTCCTCCTACGAGCAGTACTTC

D gene: TRBD1
clone size: -
V gene: TRBV7-9
J gene: TRBJ2-7
CDR3 protein: CASSTPTGIHEQYF
CDR3 DNA: TGTGCCAGCAGCACCCCGACAGGGATCCACGAGCAGTACTTC

D gene: -
clone size: few
V gene: TRBV6-2/TRBV6-3
J gene: TRBJ2-7
CDR3 protein: CASSSHGGPYEQYF
CDR3 DNA: TGTGCCAGCAGTTCACACGGGGGGCCCTACGAGCAGTACTTC

D gene: TRBD1
clone size: once
V gene: TRBV2
J gene: TRBJ1-3
CDR3 protein: CASRRTGPDGNTIYF
CDR3 DNA: TGTGCCAGCAGGCGGACAGGGCCTGATGGAAACACCATATATTTT

D gene: TRBD1
clone size: -
V gene: TRBV28
J gene: TRBJ2-7
CDR3 protein: CASQLDRGNYEQYF
CDR3 DNA: TGTGCCAGTCAGTTGGACAGGGGAAACTACGAGCAGTACTTC

D gene: TRBD1
clone size: -
V gene: TRBV6-5
J gene: TRBJ2-7
CDR3 protein: CASSPGDSSYEQYF
CDR3 DNA: TGTGCCAGCAGCCCCGGGGACAGCTCCTACGAGCAGTACTTC

D gene: TRBD1
clone size: -
V gene: TRBV19
J gene: TRBJ2-1
CDR3 protein: CASSPRGQGTYNEQFF
CDR3 DNA: TGTGCCAGTAGTCCCCGAGGACAGGGGACCTACAATGAGCAGTTCTTC

D gene: -
clone size: -
V gene: TRBV21-1
J gene: TRBJ2-2
CDR3 protein: CASSKALRIGELFF
CDR3 DNA: TGTGCCAGCAGCAAAGCATTGAGGATCGGGGAGCTGTTTTTT

D gene: -
clone size: -
V gene: TRBV15
J gene: TRBJ2-3
CDR3 protein: CATSRDRGKGSSQYF
CDR3 DNA: TGTGCCACCAGCAGAGACCGCGGGAAGGGCAGCTCGCAGTATTTT

D gene: -
clone size: -
V gene: TRBV5-1
J gene: TRBJ2-5
CDR3 protein: CASSSGTASQETQYF
CDR3 DNA: TGCGCCAGCAGCTCGGGGACTGCCTCCCAAGAGACCCAGTACTTC

D gene: TRBD1
clone size: -
V gene: TRBV19
J gene: TRBJ1-2
CDR3 protein: CASRTGGGGYTF
CDR3 DNA: TGTGCCAGTAGAACAGGGGGCGGTGGCTACACCTTC

D gene: TRBD1
clone size: -
V gene: TRBV7-9
J gene: TRBJ1-1
CDR3 protein: CASSLGDRRTEAFF
CDR3 DNA: TGTGCCAGCAGCTTAGGGGACAGAAGGACTGAAGCTTTCTTT

D gene: -
clone size: once
V gene: TRBV11-2
J gene: TRBJ1-5
CDR3 protein: CASSLSGAGNQPQHF
CDR3 DNA: TGTGCCAGCAGCTTGAGTGGTGCGGGCAATCAGCCCCAGCATTTT